This T cell receptor beta chain was profiled in a study of molecular identifiers for immune sequencing clone quantification. Germline lookup yields CDR1 GTSNPN and CDR2 SVGIG (reference sequence). This CDR3 spans 13 amino acids. Study-level results: In cases of identical TCR molecules sharing a barcode, highly expanded clone sizes could be underestimated.

Sorted naive CD8 T cells were those defined as CD8+CD4-CCR7+CD45RA+. Previously published methods and listed TCR primers were used for the bulk TCR libraries. TCRdb redid the calling of the PCR reads with MiXCR, one entry per CDR3 protein. The table has approximately 500,000 distinct CDR3 sequences, 25% seen once. Regarding this clonotype: Antigen unknown. Its ends do not fully match the called genes, so a read error is possible.

Sequenced: naive CD8+ T cells from blood, with Jurkat cell RNA spiked in. As for subset: FACS-sorted CD8+CD4-CCR7+CD45RA+ naive T cells. The J gene is TRBJ1-1, the V gene TRBV30; 9 nucleotides agree with TRBD1. The source of this sequence is a human donor in good health. Some libraries in this study had Jurkat cell RNA spiked in. This CDR3 reads CAWSTGGYTVAFF. DNA for the CDR3: TGTGCCTGGAGCACAGGGGGCTACACTGTAGCTTTCTTT.